The TCR beta chain described here comes from a study of T cells after yellow fever vaccination. Regarding the study as a whole: Researchers report a weaker secondary response that nonetheless peaked faster, day 5 versus 15.

Details on this clonotype: Its antigen is currently unknown.

There are 16 residues in the CDR3. Trimming stripped 5 bases from V and 4 bases from J, with 18 bases between. CDR1 is MNHNS, CDR2 SASEGT, per germline. Universal primer sites and UMIs were introduced during 5'RACE template-switching synthesis of TCR cDNA. Using its own MiXCR run on the 5' RACE reads, TCRdb lists one record per CDR3 protein. The sample has about 630,000 distinct CDR3 sequences, 9% to 15% seen once. The receptor was isolated from a man aged 25 to 40 who received the YFV17D yellow fever vaccine. Here the sequenced sample was PBMCs, taken on the day of the yellow fever booster vaccination. The chain employs TRBV6-1 and TRBJ2-1; D may be TRBD2 (6 bases). CDR3 protein: CASSLVFGSRYNEQFF. For the CDR3, the DNA is TGTGCCAGCAGTCTAGTATTCGGGAGTCGGTACAATGAGCAGTTCTTC.